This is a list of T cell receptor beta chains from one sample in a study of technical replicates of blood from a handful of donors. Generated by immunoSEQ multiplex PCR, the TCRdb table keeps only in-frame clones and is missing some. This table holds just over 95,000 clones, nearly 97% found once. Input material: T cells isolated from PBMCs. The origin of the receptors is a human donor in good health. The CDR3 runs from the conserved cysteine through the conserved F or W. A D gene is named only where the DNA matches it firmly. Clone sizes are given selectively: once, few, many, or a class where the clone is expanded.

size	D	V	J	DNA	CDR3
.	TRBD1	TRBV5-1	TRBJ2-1	TGCGCCAGCAGCCTTTCCGGGACAGCCTCCTACAATGAGCAGTTCTTC	CASSLSGTASYNEQFF
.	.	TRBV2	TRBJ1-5	TGTGCCAGCAGTGAACGGCTAGGTCAGCCCCAGCATTTT	CASSERLGQPQHF
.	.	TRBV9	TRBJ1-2	TGTGCCAGCAGCGTAGAGAGGGCCGAAAACTATGGCTACACCTTC	CASSVERAENYGYTF
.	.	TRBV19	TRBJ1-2	TGTGCCAGTAGTGGGCCCGGGACTACAAACTATGGCTACACCTTC	CASSGPGTTNYGYTF
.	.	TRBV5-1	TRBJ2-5	TGCGCCAGCAGCTTGTATGCAGGACAAGAGACCCAGTACTTC	CASSLYAGQETQYF
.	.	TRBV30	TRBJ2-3	TGTGCCTGGAGTGTCGGGGTTAGCACAGATACGCAGTATTTT	CAWSVGVSTDTQYF
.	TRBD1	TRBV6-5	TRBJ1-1	TGTGCCAGCAGAAATGACAGGGGGGAGAACACTGAAGCTTTCTTT	CASRNDRGENTEAFF
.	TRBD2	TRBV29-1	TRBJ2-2	TGCAGCGTTGTGTCAGGACGGGACTACGTGGGCGGGGAGCTGTTTTTT	CSVVSGRDYVGGELFF
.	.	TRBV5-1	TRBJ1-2	TGCGCCAGCAGCTCGACAACAGGGACCTATGGCTACACCTTC	CASSSTTGTYGYTF
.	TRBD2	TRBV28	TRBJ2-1	TGTGCCAGCAGTTTTGGCGGGAGGCGTTACAATGAGCAGTTCTTC	CASSFGGRRYNEQFF
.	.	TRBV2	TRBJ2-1	TGTGCCAGCAGTGTGGGCGGGGCTACTGAGCAGTTCTTC	CASSVGGATEQFF
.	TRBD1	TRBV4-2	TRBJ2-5	TGTGCCAGCAGCCAAGATCTAACTACCGGGACAGGCCCCCAAGAGACCCAGTACTTC	CASSQDLTTGTGPQETQYF
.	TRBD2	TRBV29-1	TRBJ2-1	TGCAGCGTTCCGGGACTAGCGAACACCAATGAGCAGTTCTTC	CSVPGLANTNEQFF
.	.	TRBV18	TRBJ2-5	TGTGCCAGCTCACCTTCAGGGGATGAGGAGACCCAGTACTTC	CASSPSGDEETQYF
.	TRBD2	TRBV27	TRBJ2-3	TGTGCCAGCAGTCCCCCCCCTGACCTAGCGGGACCTTATACGCAGTATTTT	CASSPPPDLAGPYTQYF
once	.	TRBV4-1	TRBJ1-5	TGCGCCAGCAGCCAGCTACAGGGAAAGTCGACCCAGCATTTT	CASSQLQGKSTQHF
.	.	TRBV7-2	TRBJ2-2	TGTGCCAGCAGCTTAGTTCCAGCGACGAACACCGGGGAGCTGTTTTTT	CASSLVPATNTGELFF
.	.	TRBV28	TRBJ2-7	TGTGCCAGCAGTACCTCCTCTAGCGTTGGGCAGTACTTC	CASSTSSSVGQYF
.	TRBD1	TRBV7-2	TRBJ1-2	TGTGCCAGCAGCTCCGACAGGGGTATCTATGGCTACACCTTC	CASSSDRGIYGYTF
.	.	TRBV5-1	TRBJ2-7	TGCGCCAGCAGCTTGGTCCGGGCTAGCCCGGTCTACGAGCAGTACTTC	CASSLVRASPVYEQYF
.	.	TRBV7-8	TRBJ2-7	TGTGCCAGCAGCTTAAGAGCAGGGCTCGACGAGCAGTACTTC	CASSLRAGLDEQYF
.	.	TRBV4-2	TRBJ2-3	TGTGCCAGCAGCCAAGGACCGGCAGGAAGCACAGATACGCAGTATTTT	CASSQGPAGSTDTQYF
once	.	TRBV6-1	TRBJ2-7	TGTGCCAGCAGTGTTCTAGCAGCCGAGCAGTACTTC	CASSVLAAEQYF
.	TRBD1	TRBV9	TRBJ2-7	TGTGCCAGCAGCTTCACGGGACAGGGTAATGGCGAGCAGTACTTC	CASSFTGQGNGEQYF
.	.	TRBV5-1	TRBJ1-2	TGCGCCAGCAGCTCTCTGACAGGAAACTATGGCTACACCTTC	CASSSLTGNYGYTF
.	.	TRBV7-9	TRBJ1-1	TGTGCCAGCACCACACGCTTGAACACTGAAGCTTTCTTT	CASTTRLNTEAFF
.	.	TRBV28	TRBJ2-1	TGTGCCAGCAGTCTCTGGGCGGCGGGATGGGCAGGGCAATTCTTC	CASSLWAAGWAGQFF
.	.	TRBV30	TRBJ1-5	TGTGCCTGGAGTGTACTAGTTAATCAGCCCCAGCATTTT	CAWSVLVNQPQHF
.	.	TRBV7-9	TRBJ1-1	TGTGCCAGCAGCTTTCAAACAGGGATGAACACTGAAGCTTTCTTT	CASSFQTGMNTEAFF
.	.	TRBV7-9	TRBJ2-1	TGTGCCAGCAGCTTACAGGGTGGTACCTACAATGAGCAGTTCTTC	CASSLQGGTYNEQFF